One and the same sample provided the 21 T cell receptor beta chains below, sequenced in a study of vaccination effects on CD4 cells after COVID-19. Ahead of sequencing, the ViraFEST assay grew antigen-specific CD4+ T cells using viral peptide pools. A 10-day culture period preceded the isolation of CD4+ T cells. No cognate antigen is known for these TCRs. Produced via immunoSEQ multiplex PCR; TCRdb's table is partial and in-frame only. Among around 30,000 clones listed, roughly 62% were seen once. Sequences were derived from CD4+ T cells from PBMCs cultured with HCoV-229E spike peptides, sampled before COVID-19 vaccination. The receptors come from a human donor who received a COVID-19 vaccine.

This clone has just a few counts. The chain joins TRBV7-2 to TRBJ2-1; no firm D call. CDR1 and CDR2 from the germline V gene are SGHTA and FQGNSA. Trimming shortened V by 4 bases and J by 8 bases, and 12 bases separated the two germline ends. CDR3 length equals 13 residues. The CDR3 DNA is TGTGCCAGCAGCTCCGCCAGTGGAGATGAGCAGTTCTTC. Its translation: CASSSASGDEQFF.

The V and J genes are TRBV2 and TRBJ2-4; D not resolved. This CDR3 has 14 residues. Trimming took 3 bases from V and 1 from J, leaving 7 bases between them. Germline values: CDR1 SNHLY, CDR2 FYNNEI. CDR3: CASSDGVAKNIQYF. CDR3 bases: TGTGCCAGCAGTGATGGGGTCGCCAAAAACATTCAGTACTTC.

This sequence joins TRBV4-1 and TRBJ2-1; TRBD2 matches 8 bases. This CDR3 is built from 14 residues. Losses at the gene ends were 3 bases for V and 8 bases for J; bases not matched to a gene: 6. Germline V lookup: CDR1 MGHRA, CDR2 YSYEKL. Here the CDR3 DNA reads TGCGCCAGCAGCCAGCAGCGGGAGATCTATGAGCAGTTCTTC. It is translated as CASSQQREIYEQFF.

This chain links TRBV11-3 with TRBJ2-2; 8 positions agree with TRBD1. The CDR3 runs 15 residues. Per germline, CDR1 SGHNT and CDR2 YENEEA. The V and J ends lost 5 bases and 4 bases, in that order; junction bases with no gene match: 6. CDR3 residues: CASSPTGAGTGELFF. The CDR3 DNA is TGTGCCAGCAGCCCGACAGGGGCCGGCACCGGGGAGCTGTTTTTT.

The rearrangement links TRBV6-5 to TRBJ1-4; 9 bases map to TRBD1. J lost 8 bases, V lost 4 bases, and 8 bases had no gene match. The CDR3 length is 15 residues. Germline V CDR1 and CDR2: MNHEY, SVGAGI. The CDR3: CASSSPGQGLEKLFF. The CDR3, as DNA: TGTGCCAGCAGTTCCCCGGGACAGGGTCTGGAAAAACTGTTTTTT.

The V gene is TRBV30, the J gene TRBJ1-2; D gene uncertain. This CDR3 comprises 11 residues. CDR1 is GTSNPN, CDR2 SVGIG, per germline (reference sequence). Trimming pared 1 base from V and 5 bases from J, leaving 5 bases between. CDR3 nucleotides: TGTGCCTGGAGTGCCCTGTATGGCTACACCTTC. Amino acid sequence: CAWSALYGYTF.

V and J are TRBV18 and TRBJ2-1; 8 bases line up with TRBD2. CDR3 size: 16 residues. The germline CDR1 and CDR2 sequences are KGHSH and LQKENI. Losses at the gene ends were 3 bases for V and 1 base for J; bases not matched to a gene: 5. CDR3 in DNA: TGTGCCAGCTCACCCCCGGGAGGGGAGTCCTACAATGAGCAGTTCTTC. Protein product: CASSPPGGESYNEQFF.

The V and J genes are TRBV7-2 and TRBJ2-5, with a tentative D call TRBD2 (6 bases). Germline values: CDR1 SGHTA, CDR2 FQGNSA. The germline V and J ends were trimmed by 2 bases and 4 bases, with 14 bases remaining between them. The CDR3 loop spans 15 amino acids. The CDR3: CASSLRARRGETQYF. CDR3 sequence (DNA): TGTGCCAGCAGCTTACGCGCGCGGAGGGGAGAGACCCAGTACTTC.

This chain joins TRBV15 and TRBJ2-6, with D unresolved. There are 15 residues in the CDR3. V lost 3 bases and J lost 0, with 6 bases in between. CDR1 is LNHNV, CDR2 YYDKDF, per germline (reference sequence). The CDR3, as DNA: TGTGCCACCAGCAGCGAACCCTCTGGGGCCAACGTCCTGACTTTC. It encodes CATSSEPSGANVLTF.

The chain is built from TRBV11-2 and TRBJ1-2; D not resolved. The germline V gene has CDR1 SGHAT and CDR2 FQNNGV. The ends were cut back, 1 base at V and 1 base at J, with 10 bases in the middle. This CDR3 spans 15 amino acids. The CDR3 spells CASSLGPGRNYGYTF. The CDR3 nucleotides are TGTGCCAGCAGCTTAGGTCCGGGCCGTAACTATGGCTACACCTTC.

This clone was detected only a few times. The chain employs TRBV6-2 or TRBV6-3 and TRBJ2-3; D not resolved. CDR1 is MNHEY, CDR2 SVGEGT, per germline. V gave up 5 bases and J gave up 3 bases, with 3 bases separating them. This CDR3 spans 11 amino acids. CDR3 nucleotides: TGTGCCAGCAGTGATACAGATACGCAGTATTTT. It yields the protein CASSDTDTQYF.

The chain is built from TRBV7-9 and TRBJ2-3; D is ambiguous. CDR3 size: 13 residues. Germline loops: CDR1 SEHNR, CDR2 FQNEAQ (reference sequence). V was trimmed by 1 base and J by 6 bases, leaving 8 bases between them. The CDR3 protein is CASSLGTGDTQYF. The CDR3 nucleotides read TGTGCCAGCAGCTTAGGGACCGGCGATACGCAGTATTTT.

V is TRBV2 and J is TRBJ1-3; 8 bases fit TRBD1. Trimming at V came to 7 bases and at J to 5 bases, leaving 10 bases not matched to a gene. This CDR3 contains 15 residues. The germline gives CDR1 SNHLY, CDR2 FYNNEI. The CDR3 protein is CASTRTGSSRNTIYF. The CDR3 DNA reads TGTGCCAGCACCCGGACAGGGTCCTCACGAAACACCATATATTTT.

This clone was seen only a few times. Other DNA sequences in the sample encode the same CDR3. This rearrangement joins TRBV3-1 (or the pseudogene TRBV3-2) to TRBJ1-3; 9 bases match TRBD1. The length of the CDR3 is 15 residues. V was clipped by 6 bases and J by 2 bases; unmatched bases: 5. Germline V gene sequence: CDR1 LGHDT, CDR2 YNNKEL (reference sequence). The CDR3 nucleotides are TGTGCCAGCAGTCAAACAGGGGGCCCTGGAAACACCATATATTTT. It specifies CASSQTGGPGNTIYF.

V is TRBV18 and J is TRBJ2-5, with D hard to call. V dropped 3 bases and J dropped 5 bases, with 10 bases sitting between them. Germline-derived CDR1 and CDR2 are KGHSH and LQKENI. This CDR3 has 13 amino acids. As DNA, the CDR3 is TGTGCCAGCTCACCTGGGGTACAGGAGACCCAGTACTTC. Translated, it gives CASSPGVQETQYF.

This clone was counted once. V and J are TRBV30 and TRBJ2-1; 8 nucleotides align to TRBD2. Germline trimming cut 0 bases from V and 3 bases from J; bases unmatched to any gene: 7. Looked up from germline, CDR1 is GTSNPN and CDR2 is SVGIG (reference sequence). This CDR3 contains 16 residues. CDR3 sequence reads: CAWSVFGTRNYNEQFF. In nucleotides, the CDR3 is TGTGCCTGGAGTGTATTTGGGACTAGGAACTACAATGAGCAGTTCTTC.

The chain employs TRBV6-6 and TRBJ1-1; D is possibly TRBD1 (5 bases). The CDR3 extends over 13 amino acids. Germline lookup yields CDR1 MNHNY and CDR2 SVGAGI (reference sequence). The V and J ends lost 4 bases and 3 bases respectively, with 9 bases between them. The CDR3 loop is CASSSRGDTEAFF. The CDR3 DNA sequence: TGTGCCAGCAGTTCCCGAGGGGACACTGAAGCTTTCTTT.

This rearrangement joins TRBV2 to TRBJ2-7; possible D gene TRBD2, 6 bases. The CDR3 consists of 14 residues. Germline V CDR1 and CDR2: SNHLY, FYNNEI. Between the trimmed V and J ends, which lost 8 bases and 1 base, there was a span of 15 bases. CDR3 protein: CASADLSGSYEQYF. The CDR3 nucleotides read TGTGCCAGCGCCGATCTTAGCGGATCCTACGAGCAGTACTTC.

The chain has TRBV18 and TRBJ1-1; D ambiguous. V lost 0 bases, J lost 1 base, and 6 bases lay in between. Germline V gene sequence: CDR1 KGHSH, CDR2 LQKENI. The CDR3 extends over 14 amino acids. In nucleotides, the CDR3 is TGTGCCAGCTCACCACCCCGACAGAACACTGAAGCTTTCTTT. Protein: CASSPPRQNTEAFF.

The rearrangement joins TRBV28 to TRBJ1-1, with D maybe TRBD1 (5 bases). From germline, CDR1 is MDHEN and CDR2 SYDVKM. The CDR3 consists of 14 residues. Trimming pared 3 bases from V and 5 bases from J, leaving 13 bases between. CDR3: CASSLGGRGTEAFF. The CDR3 bases are TGTGCCAGCAGTTTGGGGGGTAGAGGTACTGAAGCTTTCTTT.

The chain employs TRBV4-3 and TRBJ2-6; 8 nucleotides line up with TRBD1. The CDR3 has 17 amino acids. V dropped 8 bases and J dropped 0; count of bases not matched to a gene: 9. Germline values: CDR1 LGHNA, CDR2 YSLEER. CDR3: CASAPGQVASGANVLTF. The CDR3 DNA sequence: TGCGCCAGCGCCCCGGGACAGGTGGCCTCTGGGGCCAACGTCCTGACTTTC.